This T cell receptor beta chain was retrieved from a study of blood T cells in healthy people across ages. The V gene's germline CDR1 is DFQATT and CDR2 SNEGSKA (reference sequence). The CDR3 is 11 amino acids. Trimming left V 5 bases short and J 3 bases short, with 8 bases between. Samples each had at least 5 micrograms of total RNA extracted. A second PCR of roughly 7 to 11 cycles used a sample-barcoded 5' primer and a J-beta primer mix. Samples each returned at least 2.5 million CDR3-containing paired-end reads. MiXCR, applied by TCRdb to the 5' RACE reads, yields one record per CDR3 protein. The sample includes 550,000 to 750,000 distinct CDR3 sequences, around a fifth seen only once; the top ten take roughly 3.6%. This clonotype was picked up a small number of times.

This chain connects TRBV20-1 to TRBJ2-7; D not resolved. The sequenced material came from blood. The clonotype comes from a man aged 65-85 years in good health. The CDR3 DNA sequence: TGCAGTGCTTTAAGTGGCTACGAGCAGTACTTC. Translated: CSALSGYEQYF.